This T cell receptor beta chain was captured in a study of monozygotic twins with inflammatory bowel disease (dated by TCRdb to between 2017 and 2020). With regard to the full study: The complete study included roughly 30 monozygotic twin pairs: 19 IBD-discordant Danish pairs and nine German pairs, of which four were IBD-concordant and five were IBD-discordant. Each individual had, on average, about 151 000 unique TCRalpha sequences and 181 000 unique TCRbeta sequences available for analysis. The search for disease-associated traits relied mainly on comparing IBD patients with their genetically identical healthy co-twins within discordant pairs.

In regard to this clonotype: No antigen is known for it.

Counted from cysteine to phenylalanine, this CDR3 has 15 amino acids. The protein alone is recorded here. Per the germline V gene, SGDLS is the CDR1 and YYNGEE is the CDR2. The full study reports these points: The analysis was unable to tell different T cell subtypes apart. A decrease in TCRbeta repertoire diversity, as measured by inverse Simpson index, was observed in IBD patients compared with their healthy co-twins. No single strong signal or clonotype linked to IBD turned up in the results, so the idea that one exists was not supported. Repertoire similarity did not differ between concordant and discordant twins, which could be due to limited statistical power. Because patients were on differing immunosuppressive treatments, the repertoires may have picked up extra background noise and inter-individual variability. Fewer clonotypes were shared with other individuals by IBD patients than by healthy twins, most markedly in patients showing signs of disease activity.

The library came from 5' RACE. Each TCR library was prepared from 3,500 to 4,500 ng of total RNA. For each sample, cDNA synthesis with SMARTScribe reverse transcriptase was split into eight separate reactions. During cDNA synthesis, template switching was used to introduce unique molecular identifiers that contained a 6-nucleotide sample barcode. TCRalpha and TCRbeta cDNA was amplified in two nested PCRs of about 17 and 10 cycles, and bead purification was carried out after each PCR. Before amplification, cDNA was treated with uracil DNA-glycosylase and purified using the QIAquick PCR purification kit. The second PCR added Illumina TruSeq-compatible adapters along with sample-specific barcodes. Library quality and concentration were checked on TapeStation and Qubit, and libraries were pooled at around 4.9 ng each. Sequencing of the pooled libraries was done on an Illumina HiSeq2500 single-index Rapid Run using custom sequencing primers and 2 x 100 bp reads. Per the original workflow: MiGEC version 1.2.6 was used for UMI-based consensus assembly, which corrected PCR and sequencing errors. MiXCR version 2.1.1 was used for V(D)J alignment, clonotype assembly and CDR3 extraction. Gene usage, clonotype sharing and MAIT/NKT TCR abundance were normalised by analysing the top 1000, 10 000 and 20 000 clonotypes per sample. After downsampling to 27 000 UMIs, diversity was calculated as the inverse Simpson index using the vegan R package. Statistical testing used paired Mann-Whitney U tests on the discordant twin pairs and applied Benjamini-Hochberg correction for multiple testing. After reprocessing by TCRdb, each CDR3 protein sequence is one entry, and no DNA is given. V and J calls and clone size were set by TCRdb, not the authors. The sample's clone listing holds 300,000 to 350,000 distinct CDR3 sequences. The ten largest clones add up to 2% to 2.5% of the sample.

From each donor, an approximately 2.4 ml peripheral blood sample was drawn into PAXgene tubes and stored at -80 degrees C. Without T cell sorting, total RNA was isolated from whole blood using the PAXgene blood miRNA kit on an automated QIAcube. Deep TCRalpha and TCRbeta repertoire profiling with unique molecular barcoding was performed on peripheral blood of monozygotic twin pairs concordant or discordant for inflammatory bowel disease. Smoking habits were recorded for all twin pairs, and individuals were classified as current, former or never smokers. The source material was blood. The rearranged chain carries TRBV9 and TRBJ2-2; the D gene TCRdb calls, TRBD1, cannot be checked with no DNA. This sequence originates from a human donor with ulcerative colitis or Crohn's disease, or a healthy co-twin of an affected twin (not recorded which). This receptor has the CDR3 CASSFRQGVAGELFF.